The 13 T cell receptor beta chains reported below all come from one sample, sequenced in a study of T-cell reconstitution after alpha-beta-depleted transplantation in children. As it was prepared, the TCRbeta library received unique molecular identifiers. TCRdb reprocessed the PCR reads via MiXCR and lists one record per CDR3 protein. Of 800,000 to 1,000,000 distinct CDR3 sequences in the sample, less than 30% were seen once. Specimen: PBMCs, mostly from graft donor cells, collected 360 days after TCRalphabeta/CD19-depleted stem cell transplant. The receptors were gathered from a boy younger than two who had a stem cell transplant for SCID, so the T cells may come from the graft donor.

This chain connects TRBV29-1 to TRBJ2-4; D unresolved. V dropped 6 bases and J dropped 0 bases, with 3 bases sitting between them. This CDR3 comprises 11 residues. CDR1 SQVTM and CDR2 ANQGSEA come from the germline V gene. CDR3 DNA: TGCAGCGTGGGAGCCAAAAACATTCAGTACTTC. It translates to CSVGAKNIQYF.

The table lists this clonotype with a few counts. This chain connects TRBV20-1 to TRBJ2-3; no reliable D call. The CDR3 contains 14 residues. The V gene's germline CDR1 is DFQATT and CDR2 SNEGSKA (reference sequence). Trimming took 6 bases from V and 0 from J, leaving 13 bases between them. The CDR3 is CSAPGRSSTDTQYF. The CDR3 coding sequence is TGCAGTGCCCCCGGACGGTCGAGCACAGATACGCAGTATTTT.

This chain links TRBV12-3 or TRBV12-4 with TRBJ1-1, with D perhaps matching TRBD1 (5 bases). The CDR3 has 13 amino acids. The V gene lost 0 bases and the J gene lost 8 bases, with 10 bases spanning the gap. For the CDR3, the DNA is TGTGCCAGCAGTTTAGCGCTCGGGGGAGAAGCTTTCTTT. This sequence encodes CASSLALGGEAFF.

The chain uses TRBV20-1 and TRBJ2-3; a weak D match, TRBD2 (5 bases). The CDR3 is 15 residues long. Germline loops: CDR1 DFQATT, CDR2 SNEGSKA (reference sequence). V lost 2 bases, J lost 4 bases, and 16 bases lay in between. The CDR3 is CSARLHGAAADTQYF. The CDR3 nucleotides are TGCAGTGCTAGATTACACGGAGCGGCGGCAGATACGCAGTATTTT.

The V and J genes are TRBV15 and TRBJ2-3; the D gene is possibly TRBD2 (6 bases). This CDR3 is 15 amino acids long. V lost 8 bases to trimming and J lost 1 base, with 16 bases between them. Germline V CDR1 and CDR2: LNHNV, YYDKDF (reference sequence). The CDR3 region has the DNA TGTGCCACCGCCGGGGGATTACACCGCACAGATACGCAGTATTTT. Translating gives CATAGGLHRTDTQYF.

This rearrangement joins TRBV6-5 to TRBJ2-3; tentatively, D is TRBD2 (6 bases). V lost 2 bases and J lost 1, with 10 bases in between. There are 15 residues in the CDR3. Per germline, CDR1 MNHEY and CDR2 SVGAGI. Written as DNA, the CDR3 is TGTGCCAGCAGTTACCCTCCGGGAGGCACAGATACGCAGTATTTT. The encoded protein is CASSYPPGGTDTQYF.

The DNA for the CDR3 is TGTGCCAGCACCAGGGAGTGGGAGACCCAGTACTTC. It is translated as CASTREWETQYF. The gene calls are TRBV7-9 and TRBJ2-5, with D perhaps TRBD1 or TRBD2 (5 bases each). The CDR3 has 12 amino acids. The V gene's germline CDR1 is SEHNR and CDR2 FQNEAQ (reference sequence). Trimming left V 7 bases short and J 5 bases short, with 11 bases between.

In regard to this clonotype: Just one base apart from a much larger clone, this may be a read error. As DNA, the CDR3 is TGTGCCAGCAGCTTAGGGGCCCCGGGCCCCTACGAGCAGTACTTC. Its protein is CASSLGAPGPYEQYF. The chain has TRBV7-9 and TRBJ2-7; D ambiguous. Germline CDR1 SEHNR, CDR2 FQNEAQ (reference sequence). V lost 1 base to trimming and J lost 2 bases, with 12 bases between them. This CDR3 has 15 amino acids.

The chain employs TRBV12-3 or TRBV12-4 and TRBJ2-6; D gene ambiguous. V shed 3 bases and J shed 1 base, with 10 bases lying between them. The CDR3 is 16 amino acids. The CDR3 here is CASSFPDMSGANVLTF. CDR3 nucleotide sequence: TGTGCCAGCAGTTTCCCCGACATGTCTGGGGCCAACGTCCTGACTTTC.

The chain employs TRBV12-3 or TRBV12-4 and TRBJ2-7; D may be TRBD1 (5 bases). V gave up 2 bases and J gave up 1 base, with 12 bases separating them. The CDR3 runs 15 residues. As DNA, the CDR3 is TGTGCCAGCAGTTTATACAGGTTTTTTTCCTACGAGCAGTACTTC. Amino acid sequence: CASSLYRFFSYEQYF.

This sequence joins TRBV15 and TRBJ1-1; possibly TRBD1 for D (5 bases). With 6 bases removed from V and 4 bases from J, the gap between germline ends came to 15 bases. Germline-derived CDR1 and CDR2 are LNHNV and YYDKDF (reference sequence). The CDR3 length is 14 residues. Written as DNA, the CDR3 is TGTGCCACCAGTGGCCAGGGAAAAGGCACTGAAGCTTTCTTT. This sequence encodes CATSGQGKGTEAFF.

The sample holds a few counts of this clonotype. The genes are TRBV5-1 and TRBJ2-1; D not certain. CDR3 length equals 15 residues. V was cut by 1 base and J by 1 base, with 9 bases left in between. Germline V gene lookup returns CDR1 SGHRS and CDR2 YFSETQ. The CDR3 sequence: CASSLFEASYNEQFF. As DNA, the CDR3 is TGCGCCAGCAGCTTGTTCGAGGCATCCTACAATGAGCAGTTCTTC.

The chain couples TRBV11-2 to TRBJ2-7, with D possibly matching TRBD2 (7 bases). Trimming cost V 3 bases and J 3 bases, with 18 bases left between them. The CDR3 spans 16 residues. Germline values: CDR1 SGHAT, CDR2 FQNNGV. This CDR3 is CASSLGEGGLYYEQYF. CDR3 sequence (DNA): TGTGCCAGCAGCTTGGGGGAGGGGGGGCTGTACTACGAGCAGTACTTC.